This T cell receptor beta chain stems from a study of patients and donors after allogeneic stem cell transplantation. TCRdb redid the calling of the RT-PCR reads with MiXCR, one entry per CDR3 protein. The sample comprises some 160,000 distinct CDR3 sequences, approximately 22% of which are singletons, and 20% to 30% rests with the top ten. The sequenced sample consisted of blood, either unsorted or a sorted T cell fraction (not recorded which). The TCR sequence derives from a human donor who was either an allogeneic HSCT recipient or a stem cell or donor lymphocyte infusion donor (not recorded which). It is not recorded whose cells these are; they may come from a transplant donor.

Here the CDR3 reads CSVPGTLRETQYF. The CDR3, as DNA: TGCAGCGTCCCCGGGACCTTGAGAGAGACCCAGTACTTC. The V call is TRBV29-1, the J call TRBJ2-5, with D perhaps matching TRBD1 or TRBD2 (5 bases each). Trimming left V 6 bases short and J 4 bases short, with 15 bases between. The CDR3 consists of 13 residues. The germline gives CDR1 SQVTM, CDR2 ANQGSEA. The full variable domain, its missing parts supplied by reference TRBV29-1 and TRBJ2-5, is SAVISQKPSRDICQRGTSLTIQCQVDSQVTMMFWYRQQPGQSLTLIATANQGSEATYESGFVIDKFPISRPNLTFSTLTVSNMSPEDSSIYLCSVPGTLRETQYFGPGTRLLVL.